This TCR beta chain was identified in a study of T-cell reconstitution after alpha-beta-depleted transplantation in children (dated by TCRdb to 2016 to 2018). For context, the study as a whole: T-cell immune reconstitution after TCRalphabeta/CD19-depleted allogeneic hematopoietic cell transplantation in children was quantitatively tracked in the study by means of TCR repertoire profiling.

Libraries were constructed by PCR. Sequencing took place on an Illumina HiSeq 2500. Molecular barcoding was employed in the preparation of TCR libraries, with unique molecular identifiers being used to normalize TCRbeta repertoire quantification. Using fastp trimming at Q25 and MiXCR clonotype assembly, TCRdb reanalyzed the public sequencing data and kept in-frame beta chains. For every CDR3 protein sequence, its rows merge into one entry that carries the most common genes and DNA. For this sample the table gives approximately 83,000 distinct CDR3 sequences, of which 12% were detected only once. The ten largest clones capture roughly 13% of the sample. A word on this clonotype: What antigen it recognizes has not been identified. Base qualities are missing; no much larger clone stands one base away.

Its CDR3 holds 14 amino acids, cysteine through phenylalanine. The kept DNA is CDR3 alone, 42 bases in frame from the first base. CDR1 is given as SGHNT and CDR2 as YYREEE, both from the germline V gene (reference sequence). V is trimmed back by 4 bases and J by 7 bases, and the junction contains 9 bases that no gene match accounts for. The input for sequencing was PBMCs from the stem cell graft donor, taken from the stem cell graft. The clonotype originates from a human donor who donated a stem cell graft to a child with inherited bone marrow failure. The chain couples TRBV5-4 to TRBJ1-2, with 8 bases aligning to TRBD1. The CDR3 sequence is CASSPGQGFFGYTF. The nucleotide sequence is given as TGTGCCAGCAGCCCCGGACAGGGCTTTTTTGGCTACACCTTC.